Here is one T cell receptor beta chain with its context. The antigen remains unidentified. These data come from a study of identifying expanded T cells in peripheral blood. Study findings and constraints: Over two and four weeks, about 17 and 20 clones changed, versus roughly 1.1 between replicates. Across healthy donors, higher total template counts meant significantly greater approximately 2-week count variance.

Healthy donors had no documented immune events, such as infections, while sampled. Some clones are missing from TCRdb's copy, which holds only in-frame ones; the method was immunoSEQ multiplex PCR. Here the sample spans about 83,000 clones, about 89% being singletons. The CDR3 runs to 13 residues. The germline V and J ends were trimmed by 2 bases and 3 bases, with 8 bases remaining between them. Germline V gives CDR1 MNHEY, CDR2 SMNVEV (reference sequence). The chain carries TRBV27 and TRBJ2-7, with D uncertain. The TCR comes from a person between 18 and 75 years old in good health. The sample taken for sequencing was blood. In nucleotides, the CDR3 is TGTGCCAGCAGTTTAAGACCCGACTACGAGCAGTACTTC. The encoded protein is CASSLRPDYEQYF.